These 25 T cell receptor beta chains share one sample of origin, sequenced in a study of blood T cell repertoires in COVID-19. Method: immunoSEQ multiplex PCR; TCRdb's copy keeps in-frame clones and lacks some. Here the sample spans under 250,000 clones, around 80% being singletons. The sample was PBMCs or T cells enriched from blood (not recorded which). The receptors were gathered from a man between 60 and 75 years old who had recovered from COVID-19.

This clone was found a few times. J is TRBJ1-4 and V is TRBV15; D gene ambiguous. Per the germline V gene, CDR1 is LNHNV and CDR2 is YYDKDF (reference sequence). Trimming removed 1 base from V and 7 bases from J, with 13 bases in between. CDR3 length: 15 amino acids. CDR3 sequence: CATSRVRGSGEKLFF. CDR3 nucleotide sequence: TGTGCCACCAGCAGAGTACGGGGTTCGGGTGAAAAACTGTTTTTT.

The V call is TRBV9, the J call TRBJ2-1; TRBD1 is a possible D gene (6 bases). The CDR3 is made up of 15 amino acids. Germline V CDR1 and CDR2: SGDLS, YYNGEE. Trimming took 3 bases from V and 3 from J, leaving 13 bases between them. This CDR3 is CASSARTDLYNEQFF. CDR3 in DNA: TGTGCCAGCAGCGCCCGGACAGATCTCTACAATGAGCAGTTCTTC.

This chain connects TRBV30 to TRBJ2-3, with TRBD2 as a possible D gene (5 bases). The V gene lost 5 bases and the J gene lost 3 bases, with 15 bases spanning the gap. Germline V gene sequence: CDR1 GTSNPN, CDR2 SVGIG (reference sequence). This CDR3 region has 14 residues. DNA of the CDR3: TGTGCCTGGCGCATTACACTAGAAACAGATACGCAGTATTTT. Translated: CAWRITLETDTQYF. Variable domain in full (rest from reference TRBV30 and TRBJ2-3): SQTIHQWPATLVQPVGSPLSLECTVEGTSNPNLYWYRQAAGRGLQLLFYSVGIGQISSEVPQNLSASRPQDRQFILSSKKLLLSDSGFYLCAWRITLETDTQYFGPGTRLTVL.

The chain combines TRBV27 with TRBJ2-2; 7 bases are shared with TRBD1. This CDR3 has 16 residues. The V gene end was trimmed by 5 bases and the J gene end by 0 bases; junction bases not matched to a gene: 6. In germline, CDR1 is MNHEY, CDR2 SMNVEV (reference sequence). DNA for the CDR3: TGTGCCAGCAGTGCGCTAGGGACAGCGAACACCGGGGAGCTGTTTTTT. Translated: CASSALGTANTGELFF.

J is TRBJ1-3 and V is TRBV3-1 (or the pseudogene TRBV3-2); no firm D call. V was trimmed by 0 bases and J by 4 bases, leaving 4 bases between them. Germline V gene data show CDR1 as LGHDT and CDR2 as YNNKEL (reference sequence). The CDR3 contains 13 residues. This CDR3 is CASSQDEGNTIYF. CDR3 DNA sequence: TGTGCCAGCAGCCAAGATGAGGGAAACACCATATATTTT.

This chain uses TRBV19 with TRBJ1-2; D ambiguous. Germline CDR1 LNHDA, CDR2 SQIVND (reference sequence). Deletions cut 5 bases from V and 8 bases from J, with 21 bases between. The CDR3 consists of 15 residues. The CDR3 region has the DNA TGTGCCAGTAGTGCCAAACTGATCCTCCCTCTCGGCTACACCTTC. It is translated as CASSAKLILPLGYTF.

This chain uses TRBV7-9 with TRBJ2-7; 10 nucleotides align to TRBD2. After removal of 1 base from V and 1 base from J, the junction contained 4 bases not matched to a gene. This CDR3 has 16 amino acids. Per the germline V gene, CDR1 is SEHNR and CDR2 is FQNEAQ (reference sequence). The CDR3 loop is CASSLGLAGESYEQYF. The DNA for the CDR3 is TGTGCCAGCAGCTTAGGGCTAGCGGGGGAGTCCTACGAGCAGTACTTC.

This sequence joins TRBV19 and TRBJ1-6; TRBD1 is a possible D gene (6 bases). V lost 6 bases and J lost 7, with 13 bases in between. This CDR3 region has 14 residues. Germline lookup yields CDR1 LNHDA and CDR2 SQIVND (reference sequence). This chain's CDR3 is CASSQQGANSPLHF. In DNA, the CDR3 is TGTGCCAGTAGCCAACAGGGAGCCAATTCACCCCTCCACTTT.

CDR3 sequence: CAISERQEGNYEQYF. The CDR3 coding sequence is TGTGCCATCAGTGAGCGACAAGAAGGTAACTACGAGCAGTACTTC. The chain couples TRBV10-3 to TRBJ2-7; D is uncertain. Trimming took 2 bases from V and 3 from J, leaving 14 bases between them. The germline V gene encodes CDR1 ENHRY and CDR2 SYGVKD. CDR3 length: 15 amino acids.

The CDR3 sequence is CASSSGLGTDTQYF. CDR3 bases: TGCGCCAGCAGCTCGGGACTCGGCACAGATACGCAGTATTTT. The chain joins TRBV4-3 to TRBJ2-3; tentatively, D is TRBD2 (6 bases). Germline V lookup: CDR1 LGHNA, CDR2 YSLEER. V was shortened by 5 bases and J by 1 base, with 10 bases between the two germline ends. The CDR3 runs to 14 residues.

Written as DNA, the CDR3 is TGTGCCAGCAGCTTTGGCGGGGGGTACAATGAGCAGTTCTTC. It codes for CASSFGGGYNEQFF. V gene TRBV11-3 combines with J gene TRBJ2-1, with TRBD2 matching 8 bases. The J segment lost 4 bases and the V segment lost 3 bases, leaving 2 bases of the junction unmatched. Germline V gives CDR1 SGHNT, CDR2 YENEEA. This CDR3 contains 14 residues.

The CDR3 DNA reads as TGCGCCAGCAGATTTGGGACAGGGGAGCTTCAAGCTTTCTTT. Translating gives CASRFGTGELQAFF. The gene calls are TRBV5-1 and TRBJ1-1, with 10 bases identical to TRBD1. V gave up 5 bases and J gave up 9 bases; unmatched junction bases: 10. The CDR3 has 14 amino acids. CDR1 and CDR2 (germline): SGHRS, YFSETQ.

The rearrangement uses TRBV11-2 and TRBJ2-5; 11 bases line up with TRBD2. The V segment lost 0 bases and the J segment 5 bases; nucleotides outside the gene matches: 8. CDR3 length equals 17 residues. In germline, CDR1 is SGHAT, CDR2 FQNNGV. CDR3 loop: CASSLESTSGGSETQYF. The CDR3 DNA reads as TGTGCCAGCAGCTTAGAGTCCACTAGCGGGGGATCCGAGACCCAGTACTTC.

CDR3 amino acids: CASGQGSQETQYF. In nucleotides, the CDR3 is TGTGCCAGCGGACAGGGTAGTCAAGAGACCCAGTACTTC. V gene TRBV11-1 combines with J gene TRBJ2-5, with 8 positions matching TRBD1. This CDR3 region has 13 residues. Germline assignment: CDR1 SGHAT and CDR2 FQDESV (reference sequence). Trimming at V came to 8 bases and at J to 2 bases, leaving 4 bases not matched to a gene.

J is TRBJ1-5 and V is TRBV6-5; 9 positions agree with TRBD1. CDR1 and CDR2 (germline): MNHEY, SVGAGI. The CDR3 contains 16 residues. J gave up 6 bases and V 0 bases, and 6 bases lay outside the gene matches. CDR3 amino acids: CASSYSMTGGSQPQHF. The CDR3 coding sequence is TGTGCCAGCAGTTACTCGATGACAGGGGGGAGTCAGCCCCAGCATTTT.

DNA for the CDR3: TGTGCCAGCAGTTACTCGCGATTCGCCTACGAGCAGTACTTC. Its protein is CASSYSRFAYEQYF. V usage is TRBV6-5 and J usage is TRBJ2-7; D call uncertain. V was shortened by 0 bases and J by 2 bases, with 8 bases between the two germline ends. The CDR3 is 14 residues long. From germline, CDR1 is MNHEY and CDR2 SVGAGI.

The chain has TRBV18 and TRBJ2-1; D is perhaps TRBD1 (6 bases). Trimming cost V 0 bases and J 8 bases, with 14 bases left between them. This CDR3 region has 15 residues. CDR1 is KGHSH and CDR2 is LQKENI in the germline V gene. CDR3 protein: CASSPPPTGKDEQFF. The CDR3 region has the DNA TGTGCCAGCTCACCACCCCCAACAGGGAAGGATGAGCAGTTCTTC.

V and J are TRBV5-1 and TRBJ1-1; 9 bases match TRBD1. This CDR3 contains 16 residues. The junction had 11 bases not matched to a gene; V was cut back by 2 bases and J by 6 bases. Germline CDR1 SGHRS, CDR2 YFSETQ. The CDR3 bases are TGCGCCAGCAGCTTTACCTCTGGACAGGGGAGTTCTGAAGCTTTCTTT. Translated: CASSFTSGQGSSEAFF.

V and J are TRBV19 and TRBJ1-5; 7 nucleotides match TRBD1. The CDR3 totals 13 residues. In germline, CDR1 is LNHDA, CDR2 SQIVND (reference sequence). J gave up 6 bases and V 5 bases, and 4 bases lay outside the gene matches. The chain's CDR3 is CASSETGSQPQHF. CDR3 nucleotide sequence: TGTGCCAGTAGTGAGACAGGGAGTCAGCCCCAGCATTTT.

This clone was detected once. The V call is TRBV19, the J call TRBJ1-3; D remains unclear. The CDR3 runs 14 residues. Between the trimmed V and J ends, which lost 3 bases and 3 bases, there was a span of 9 bases. Germline V gene data show CDR1 as LNHDA and CDR2 as SQIVND (reference sequence). CDR3 in amino acids: CASSISVDGNTIYF. CDR3 in DNA: TGTGCCAGTAGTATCTCTGTAGATGGAAACACCATATATTTT.

The chain links TRBV7-2 to TRBJ1-1; 10 nucleotides line up with TRBD1. Per germline, CDR1 SGHTA and CDR2 FQGNSA. Germline trimming cut 5 bases from V and 8 bases from J; bases unmatched to any gene: 8. This CDR3 is built from 14 residues. Written as DNA, the CDR3 is TGTGCCAGCAGCCCCGCGGGACAGGGGAGCGAAGCTTTCTTT. This sequence encodes CASSPAGQGSEAFF.

The chain employs TRBV3-1 (or the pseudogene TRBV3-2) and TRBJ1-6; TRBD1 matches 9 bases. Germline values: CDR1 LGHDT, CDR2 YNNKEL (reference sequence). Germline trimming cut 3 bases from V and 8 bases from J; bases unmatched to any gene: 8. This CDR3 is 16 amino acids long. The CDR3 DNA sequence: TGTGCCAGCAGCCACCTAGGACAGGGGCGTCATTCACCCCTCCACTTT. Translation: CASSHLGQGRHSPLHF.

This clone was seen a handful of times. This rearrangement joins TRBV5-1 to TRBJ1-1; maybe TRBD1 (5 bases). Trimming pared 4 bases from V and 1 base from J, leaving 11 bases between. CDR3 size: 14 residues. Per the germline V gene, CDR1 is SGHRS and CDR2 is YFSETQ. Here the CDR3 reads CASSLQRGNTEAFF. In nucleotides, the CDR3 is TGCGCCAGCAGCCTGCAAAGGGGGAACACTGAAGCTTTCTTT.

The chain employs TRBV27 and TRBJ1-2, with TRBD1 identical over 7 bases. This CDR3 comprises 15 residues. The V gene end was trimmed by 7 bases and the J gene end by 5 bases; junction bases not matched to a gene: 13. Germline V CDR1 and CDR2: MNHEY, SMNVEV (reference sequence). CDR3 DNA sequence: TGTGCCAGCACCTCCTCTCCGGGACAGTGGTATGGCTACACCTTC. Translation gives CASTSSPGQWYGYTF.

The chain is built from TRBV5-4 and TRBJ1-5; D is unclear. Trimming cost V 0 bases and J 3 bases, with 7 bases left between them. The V gene's germline CDR1 is SGHNT and CDR2 YYREEE (reference sequence). This CDR3 contains 14 residues. In nucleotides, the CDR3 is TGTGCCAGCAGCTTGGAGCCTGCCAATCAGCCCCAGCATTTT. Its protein product is CASSLEPANQPQHF. Based on the CDR3 plus reference TRBV5-4 and TRBJ1-5, the full variable domain is ETGVTQSPTHLIKTRGQQVTLRCSSQSGHNTVSWYQQALGQGPQFIFQYYREEENGRGNFPPRFSGLQFPNYSSELNVNALELDDSALYLCASSLEPANQPQHFGDGTRLSIL.